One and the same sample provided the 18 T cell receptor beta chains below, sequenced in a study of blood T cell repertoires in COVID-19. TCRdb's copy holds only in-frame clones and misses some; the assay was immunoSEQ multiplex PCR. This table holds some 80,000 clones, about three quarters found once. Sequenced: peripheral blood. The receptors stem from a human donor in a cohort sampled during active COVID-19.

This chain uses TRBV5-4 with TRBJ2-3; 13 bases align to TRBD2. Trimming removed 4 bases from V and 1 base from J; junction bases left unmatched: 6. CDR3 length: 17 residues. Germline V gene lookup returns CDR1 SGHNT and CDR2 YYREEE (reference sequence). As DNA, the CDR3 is TGTGCCAGCAGCCTTGGACTAGCGGGGGCCCGCACAGATACGCAGTATTTT. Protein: CASSLGLAGARTDTQYF.

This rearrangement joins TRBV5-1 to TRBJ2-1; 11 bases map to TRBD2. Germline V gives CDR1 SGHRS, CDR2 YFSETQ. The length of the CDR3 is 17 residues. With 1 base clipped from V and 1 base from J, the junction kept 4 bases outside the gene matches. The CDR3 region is CASSLWTSGSSYNEQFF. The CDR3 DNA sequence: TGCGCCAGCAGCTTGTGGACTAGCGGGTCTTCCTACAATGAGCAGTTCTTC.

The CDR3 DNA follows: TGTGCCAGCAGCCCCCCGCTGGAGGGGACTGGAAACACCATATATTTT. Protein: CASSPPLEGTGNTIYF. This rearrangement joins TRBV3-1 (or the pseudogene TRBV3-2) to TRBJ1-3, with TRBD1 as a possible D gene (5 bases). The germline CDR1 and CDR2 sequences are LGHDT and YNNKEL (reference sequence). The CDR3 consists of 16 residues. Between the trimmed V and J ends, which lost 4 bases and 2 bases, there was a span of 15 bases.

The CDR3 bases are TGTGCCAGCAGTGAAGACAGGACCTTATGGTATGGCTACACCTTC. Protein sequence: CASSEDRTLWYGYTF. V is TRBV2 and J is TRBJ1-2, with TRBD1 as a possible D gene (5 bases). Trimming pared 1 base from V and 5 bases from J, leaving 14 bases between. CDR3 length equals 15 residues. CDR1 is SNHLY and CDR2 is FYNNEI in the germline V gene.

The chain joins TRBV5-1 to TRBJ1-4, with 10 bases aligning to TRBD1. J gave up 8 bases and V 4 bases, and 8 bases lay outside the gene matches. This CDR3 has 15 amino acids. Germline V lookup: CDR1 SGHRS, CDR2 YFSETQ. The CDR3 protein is CASSRPGDRGEKLFF. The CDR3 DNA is TGCGCCAGCAGCCGACCCGGGGACAGGGGAGAAAAACTGTTTTTT.

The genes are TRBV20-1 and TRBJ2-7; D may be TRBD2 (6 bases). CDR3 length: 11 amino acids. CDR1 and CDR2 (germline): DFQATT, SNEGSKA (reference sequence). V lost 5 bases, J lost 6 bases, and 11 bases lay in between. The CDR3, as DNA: TGCAGTGCTGGACCCGGGGGCGAGCAGTACTTC. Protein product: CSAGPGGEQYF.

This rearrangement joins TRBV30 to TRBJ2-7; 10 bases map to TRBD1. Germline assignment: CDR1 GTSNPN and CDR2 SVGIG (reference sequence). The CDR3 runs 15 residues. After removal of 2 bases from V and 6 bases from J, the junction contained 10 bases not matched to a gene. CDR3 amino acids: CAWSRAGTGEVEQYF. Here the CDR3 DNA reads TGTGCCTGGAGTCGGGCCGGGACAGGGGAAGTCGAGCAGTACTTC.

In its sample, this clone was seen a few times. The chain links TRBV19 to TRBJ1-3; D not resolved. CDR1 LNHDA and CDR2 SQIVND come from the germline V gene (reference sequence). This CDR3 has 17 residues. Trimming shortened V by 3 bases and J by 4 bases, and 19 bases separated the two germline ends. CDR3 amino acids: CASSMVLKTLTGNTIYF. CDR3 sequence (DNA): TGTGCCAGTAGTATGGTATTGAAGACACTCACAGGAAACACCATATATTTT.

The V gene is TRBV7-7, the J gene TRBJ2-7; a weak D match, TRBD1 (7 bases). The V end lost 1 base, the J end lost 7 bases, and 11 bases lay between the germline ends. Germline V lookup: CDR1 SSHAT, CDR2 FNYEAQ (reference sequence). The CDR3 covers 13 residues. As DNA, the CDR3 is TGTGCCAGCAGCTTAGTGGCAGGGGGGGAGCAGTACTTC. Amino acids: CASSLVAGGEQYF.

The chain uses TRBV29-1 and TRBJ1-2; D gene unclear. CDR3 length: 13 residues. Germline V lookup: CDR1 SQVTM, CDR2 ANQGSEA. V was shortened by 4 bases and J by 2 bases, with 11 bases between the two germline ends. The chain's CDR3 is CSVVTGDNYGYTF. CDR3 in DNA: TGCAGCGTTGTGACGGGTGACAACTATGGCTACACCTTC.

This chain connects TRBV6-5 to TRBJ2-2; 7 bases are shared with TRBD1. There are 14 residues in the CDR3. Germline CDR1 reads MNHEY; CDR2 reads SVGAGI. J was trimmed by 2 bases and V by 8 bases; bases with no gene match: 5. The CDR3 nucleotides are TGTGCCAGCTATGACAGGGATAACACCGGGGAGCTGTTTTTT. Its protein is CASYDRDNTGELFF.

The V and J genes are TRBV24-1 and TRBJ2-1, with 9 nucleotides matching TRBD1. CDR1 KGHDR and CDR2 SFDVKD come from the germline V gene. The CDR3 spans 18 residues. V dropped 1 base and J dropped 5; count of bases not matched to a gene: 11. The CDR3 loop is CATSDFPGTGMDHNEQFF. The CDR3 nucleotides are TGTGCCACCAGTGATTTTCCCGGGACAGGGATGGATCACAATGAGCAGTTCTTC.

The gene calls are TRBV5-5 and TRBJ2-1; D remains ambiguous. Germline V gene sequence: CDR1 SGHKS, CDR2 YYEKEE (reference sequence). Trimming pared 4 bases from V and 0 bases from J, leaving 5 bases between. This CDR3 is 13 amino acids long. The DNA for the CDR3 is TGTGCCAGCAGCCCTAGCTCCTACAATGAGCAGTTCTTC. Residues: CASSPSSYNEQFF.

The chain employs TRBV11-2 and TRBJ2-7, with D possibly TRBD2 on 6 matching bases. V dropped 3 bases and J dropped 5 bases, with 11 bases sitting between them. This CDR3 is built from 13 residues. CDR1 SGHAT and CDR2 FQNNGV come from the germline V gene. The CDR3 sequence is CASSFFGGHEQYF. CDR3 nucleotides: TGTGCCAGCAGCTTTTTCGGGGGTCACGAGCAGTACTTC.

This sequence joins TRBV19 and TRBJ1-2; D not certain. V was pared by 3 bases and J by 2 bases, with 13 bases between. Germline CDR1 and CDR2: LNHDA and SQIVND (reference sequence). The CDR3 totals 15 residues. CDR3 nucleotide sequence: TGTGCCAGTAGTATCGAGGGCATGGGGAACTATGGCTACACCTTC. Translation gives CASSIEGMGNYGYTF.

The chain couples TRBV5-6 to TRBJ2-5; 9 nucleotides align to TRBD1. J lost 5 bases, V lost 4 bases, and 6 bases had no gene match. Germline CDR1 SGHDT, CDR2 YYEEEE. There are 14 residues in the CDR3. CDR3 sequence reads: CASSLTGGRETQYF. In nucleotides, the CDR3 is TGTGCCAGCAGCCTTACAGGGGGCCGGGAGACCCAGTACTTC.

CDR3 coding DNA: TGCGCCAGCAAGCCGCGCGGGTTGGAAAAACTGTTTTTT. Translated, it gives CASKPRGLEKLFF. The chain links TRBV10-2 to TRBJ1-4, with D unclear. V dropped 7 bases and J dropped 8 bases, with 14 bases sitting between them. This CDR3 has 13 amino acids. Germline V lookup: CDR1 WSHSY, CDR2 SAAADI.

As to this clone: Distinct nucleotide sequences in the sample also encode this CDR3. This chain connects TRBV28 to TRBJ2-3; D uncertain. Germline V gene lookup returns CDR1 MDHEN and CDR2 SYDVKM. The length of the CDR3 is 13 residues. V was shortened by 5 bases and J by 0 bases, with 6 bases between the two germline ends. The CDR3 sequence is CASSPGSTDTQYF. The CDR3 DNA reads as TGTGCCAGCAGTCCAGGTAGCACAGATACGCAGTATTTT.